Each of the 17 T cell receptor beta chains below was sequenced from the same sample in a study of OX40 agonist ivuxolimab in advanced cancers. Profiled with immunoSEQ multiplex PCR; TCRdb holds only in-frame clones, not every one. The sample yields tens of thousands of clones, around 94% seen once. Sequencing was performed on CD4+ or CD8+ T cells sorted from blood, taken in a trial of the OX40 agonist ivuxolimab. These TCRs come from an adult with an advanced solid tumor such as melanoma, head and neck, liver or kidney cancer.

The chain employs TRBV9 and TRBJ1-2; 8 nucleotides match TRBD1. The CDR3 is 15 amino acids. The ends lost 3 bases at V and 4 bases at J; junction bases unmatched: 8. Germline CDR1 SGDLS, CDR2 YYNGEE. CDR3 coding DNA: TGTGCCAGCAGCGGGATACAGGGGGATATCTATGGCTACACCTTC. This sequence encodes CASSGIQGDIYGYTF.

The V call is TRBV28, the J call TRBJ2-4; 10 bases match TRBD1. The V gene's germline CDR1 is MDHEN and CDR2 SYDVKM. The CDR3 runs 16 residues. V gave up 6 bases and J gave up 0 bases; unmatched junction bases: 5. CDR3 in DNA: TGTGCCAGCAGACACGACAGGGGGCGAGCCAAAAACATTCAGTACTTC. Translating it yields CASRHDRGRAKNIQYF.

This chain joins TRBV30 and TRBJ2-5; 7 bases agree with TRBD2. The trim removed 0 bases at V and 2 bases at J, leaving 6 bases unmatched. Germline-derived CDR1 and CDR2 are GTSNPN and SVGIG (reference sequence). The CDR3 has 15 amino acids. The CDR3 DNA sequence: TGTGCCTGGAGTGTACTGGGGGGGACTCAAGAGACCCAGTACTTC. Encoded protein: CAWSVLGGTQETQYF.

This chain uses TRBV4-2 with TRBJ2-7; the D gene is possibly TRBD2 (6 bases). The CDR3 is 13 residues long. The V end was cut by 8 bases, the J end by 0 bases, with 11 bases between. CDR1 is LGHNA and CDR2 is YNFKEQ in the germline V gene. CDR3 in DNA: TGTGCCAGCTCGAGCGGGTCCTCCTACGAGCAGTACTTC. Protein: CASSSGSSYEQYF.

The chain has TRBV29-1 and TRBJ2-3; tentatively, D is TRBD1 (5 bases). The CDR3 sequence is 14 residues long. Germline CDR1 reads SQVTM; CDR2 reads ANQGSEA. Trimming cost V 6 bases and J 1 base, with 14 bases left between them. CDR3 sequence (DNA): TGCAGCGTGGACCCAGGGATGGGCACAGATACGCAGTATTTT. Translated, it gives CSVDPGMGTDTQYF.

This clone has more than one count but fewer than ten. The chain combines TRBV4-1 with TRBJ1-1, with TRBD1 as a possible D gene (5 bases). Germline assignment: CDR1 MGHRA and CDR2 YSYEKL. V was clipped by 4 bases and J by 3 bases, with 9 bases between them. The CDR3 is 13 residues long. The CDR3 nucleotides read TGCGCCAGCAGCCGGACCAGGGACACTGAAGCTTTCTTT. It translates to CASSRTRDTEAFF.

The CDR3 protein is CAWSVGTGYLAGYTF. The CDR3 coding sequence is TGTGCCTGGAGTGTAGGGACAGGTTATCTGGCTGGCTACACCTTC. J is TRBJ1-2 and V is TRBV30; 8 bases map to TRBD1. The CDR3 loop spans 15 amino acids. The V gene's germline CDR1 is GTSNPN and CDR2 SVGIG (reference sequence). V lost 0 bases and J lost 7; bases outside the gene matches: 10.

The gene calls are TRBV28 and TRBJ2-7, with 15 bases matching TRBD2. This CDR3 region has 19 residues. Looked up from germline, CDR1 is MDHEN and CDR2 is SYDVKM. Trimming cost V 6 bases and J 2 bases; bases outside gene matches: 14. As DNA, the CDR3 is TGTGCCAGCAGCCCCCTAGGGCTGCGGACTAGCGGGAGGGCCTACGAGCAGTACTTC. This codes for CASSPLGLRTSGRAYEQYF.

This rearrangement joins TRBV11-3 to TRBJ2-7, with 12 nucleotides matching TRBD2. This CDR3 has 14 amino acids. Germline V lookup: CDR1 SGHNT, CDR2 YENEEA. The J segment lost 4 bases and the V segment lost 5 bases, leaving 3 bases of the junction unmatched. CDR3 nucleotide sequence: TGTGCCAGCAGCCCGACTAGCGGGAGTTACGAGCAGTACTTC. As protein: CASSPTSGSYEQYF. Full variable domain (rest looked up from reference TRBV11-3 and TRBJ2-7): EAGVVQSPRYKIIEKKQPVAFWCNPISGHNTLYWYLQNLGQGPELLIRYENEEAVDDSQLPKDRFSAERLKGVDSTLKIQPAELGDSAVYLCASSPTSGSYEQYFGPGTRLTVT.

The chain employs TRBV13 and TRBJ2-5; D tentatively fits TRBD1 or TRBD2 (5 bases each). This CDR3 comprises 14 residues. V gave up 5 bases and J gave up 1 base, with 11 bases separating them. Germline-derived CDR1 and CDR2 are PRHDT and FYEKMQ (reference sequence). The CDR3 DNA follows: TGTGCCAGCAGCGGGGGACGGCTCCAAGAGACCCAGTACTTC. Protein: CASSGGRLQETQYF.

The genes are TRBV27 and TRBJ1-5; perhaps TRBD1 as D (5 bases). The CDR3 runs 14 residues. Per germline, CDR1 MNHEY and CDR2 SMNVEV (reference sequence). V was cut by 9 bases and J by 1 base, with 13 bases left in between. CDR3: CASRDARSNQPQHF. CDR3 coding DNA: TGTGCCAGTAGGGACGCGAGGAGCAATCAGCCCCAGCATTTT.

CDR3 sequence reads: CASSLDVNGRAETQYF. The CDR3 DNA reads as TGTGCCAGCAGTTTAGACGTTAACGGGAGGGCCGAGACCCAGTACTTC. V is TRBV28 and J is TRBJ2-5; TRBD2 aligns across 8 bases. Trimming took 2 bases from V and 5 from J; bases not matched to a gene: 10. Germline V gene sequence: CDR1 MDHEN, CDR2 SYDVKM. This CDR3 is built from 16 residues.

The chain has TRBV7-8 and TRBJ2-7; 11 nucleotides match TRBD2. The CDR3 consists of 15 residues. The J segment lost 0 bases and the V segment lost 5 bases, leaving 3 bases of the junction unmatched. Per germline, CDR1 SGHVS and CDR2 FQNEAQ. CDR3 DNA sequence: TGTGCCAGCAGCCGACTAGCGGGGACCTCCTACGAGCAGTACTTC. Translated: CASSRLAGTSYEQYF.

The V and J genes are TRBV28 and TRBJ2-7; 12 nucleotides line up with TRBD1. CDR1 and CDR2 from the germline V gene are MDHEN and SYDVKM. V dropped 6 bases and J dropped 4; count of bases not matched to a gene: 10. The CDR3 sequence is 16 residues long. The CDR3 loop is CASRPHLGQGAYEQYF. CDR3 coding DNA: TGTGCCAGCAGACCCCACCTGGGACAGGGGGCTTACGAGCAGTACTTC.

The chain joins TRBV2 to TRBJ1-4; a weak D match, TRBD1 (6 bases). V gave up 8 bases and J gave up 5 bases, with 9 bases separating them. In germline, CDR1 is SNHLY, CDR2 FYNNEI. This CDR3 has 12 residues. CDR3 loop: CASGGGNEKLFF. Here the CDR3 DNA reads TGTGCCAGCGGGGGCGGGAATGAAAAACTGTTTTTT.

This clone occurred once. The chain has TRBV6-5 and TRBJ2-7; 8 bases fit TRBD1. The trim removed 2 bases at V and 4 bases at J, leaving 7 bases unmatched. CDR3 length equals 15 residues. Germline values: CDR1 MNHEY, CDR2 SVGAGI. The CDR3 bases are TGTGCCAGCAGTTACCAAGGGACAGGAGTTTACGAGCAGTACTTC. Translation: CASSYQGTGVYEQYF.

CDR3 amino acids: CAWSSFQETQYF. The CDR3 bases are TGTGCCTGGAGTAGCTTCCAAGAGACCCAGTACTTC. The chain links TRBV30 to TRBJ2-5; D call uncertain. Germline CDR1 reads GTSNPN; CDR2 reads SVGIG (reference sequence). The germline V and J ends were trimmed by 2 bases and 1 base, with 5 bases remaining between them. There are 12 residues in the CDR3.